The 9 T cell receptor beta chains below all came from one sample that was sequenced in a study of T cells in Graves' hyperthyroidism and ophthalmopathy. TCR beta CDR3 sequences were amplified from RNA transcripts. HTBI primers were used for first-round RT-PCR of the TCR CDR3. TCRdb used MiXCR to reprocess the multiplex PCR reads, holding one entry per CDR3 protein. The sample carries hundreds of thousands of distinct CDR3 sequences, over 12% recorded once. Sequencing used blood. Receptors were obtained from a man between 50 and 59 years old with Graves' ophthalmopathy.

This clonotype was found a few times. The chain combines TRBV19 with TRBJ2-6, with D perhaps TRBD1 (5 bases). The CDR3 runs 16 residues. V shed 0 bases and J shed 0 bases, with 6 bases lying between them. CDR1 and CDR2 from the germline V gene are LNHDA and SQIVND (reference sequence). The CDR3 region is CASSIDGASGANVLTF. Written as DNA, the CDR3 is TGTGCCAGTAGTATAGATGGGGCCTCTGGGGCCAACGTCCTGACTTTC.

For this clonotype: The junction shows a germline mismatch at one end, possibly a read error. The chain combines TRBV28 with TRBJ2-2; no clear D gene. From germline, CDR1 is MDHEN and CDR2 SYDVKM. The CDR3 is 14 residues long. The CDR3 spells CASSHQVNNGELFF. CDR3 nucleotides: TGTGCCAGCAGTCATCAGGTGAACAACGGGGAGCTGTTTTTT.

This clonotype was counted at least ten times. V and J are TRBV5-1 and TRBJ2-5; D gene unclear. The CDR3 is made up of 16 amino acids. Trimming cost V 1 base and J 2 bases, with 15 bases left between them. Germline V gene lookup returns CDR1 SGHRS and CDR2 YFSETQ. The chain's CDR3 is CASSLSPSVGQETQYF. CDR3 in DNA: TGCGCCAGCAGCTTGTCGCCCAGTGTCGGGCAAGAGACCCAGTACTTC. The full variable domain, completed using reference TRBV5-1 and TRBJ2-5, is KAGVTQTPRYLIKTRGQQVTLSCSPISGHRSVSWYQQTPGQGLQFLFEYFSETQRNKGNFPGRFSGRQFSNSRSEMNVSTLELGDSALYLCASSLSPSVGQETQYFGPGTRLLVL.

This clonotype came up a few times. J is TRBJ1-6 and V is TRBV2; 9 bases are a match to TRBD1. This CDR3 has 14 residues. The junction had 4 bases not matched to a gene; V was cut back by 6 bases and J by 7 bases. Per germline, CDR1 SNHLY and CDR2 FYNNEI. CDR3 region: CASRDDRGNSPLHF. The CDR3 coding sequence is TGTGCCAGCAGGGATGACAGGGGGAATTCACCCCTCCACTTT.

J is TRBJ2-1 and V is TRBV19; 13 bases match TRBD2. V was pared by 7 bases and J by 2 bases, with 2 bases of the junction left unmatched. Germline V gene sequence: CDR1 LNHDA, CDR2 SQIVND (reference sequence). This CDR3 is 15 amino acids long. The CDR3 sequence is CASKGTSGTYNEQFF. The CDR3 coding sequence is TGTGCCAGTAAAGGGACTAGCGGGACCTACAATGAGCAGTTCTTC.

This clonotype was detected only a few times. The chain links TRBV25-1 to TRBJ2-5, with D perhaps matching TRBD2 (6 bases). Germline V gene sequence: CDR1 MGHDK, CDR2 SYGVNS. Trimming removed 4 bases at V and 5 bases at J, with 11 bases between. The CDR3 runs 13 residues. The CDR3 nucleotides read TGTGCCAGCAGTGCGGGGGTTTTCGAGACCCAGTACTTC. Protein: CASSAGVFETQYF.

The J gene is TRBJ1-6, the V gene TRBV10-1; unclear D gene. CDR3 length equals 13 residues. Germline loops: CDR1 WNHNN, CDR2 SYGVQD (reference sequence). The V end lost 5 bases, the J end lost 7 bases, and 9 bases lay between the germline ends. The CDR3, as DNA: TGCGCCAGCAGTCGGAACGACAATTCACCCCTCCACTTT. Its translation is CASSRNDNSPLHF.

This clonotype occurred many times. J is TRBJ2-2 and V is TRBV12-3 or TRBV12-4; D remains ambiguous. This CDR3 comprises 11 residues. V was trimmed by 3 bases and J by 5 bases, leaving 1 base between them. CDR3 in amino acids: CASSFTGELFF. CDR3 bases: TGTGCCAGCAGTTTTACCGGGGAGCTGTTTTTT.

CDR3 nucleotides: TGTGCCAGCAGTTTATGGGGGGGAGCCAAAAACATTCAGTACTTC. Its translation: CASSLWGGAKNIQYF. The chain is built from TRBV27 and TRBJ2-4; 7 positions match TRBD2. The CDR3 extends over 15 amino acids. The germline gives CDR1 MNHEY, CDR2 SMNVEV (reference sequence). V dropped 1 base and J dropped 0; count of bases not matched to a gene: 0.